Each of the 16 T cell receptor beta chains below was sequenced from the same sample in a study of CD8+CD57+ T cells in acquired aplastic anemia. According to the study, genomic DNA was the template for TCR beta VDJ and CDR3 profiling. TCRdb fed the reads into MiXCR, producing one record per CDR3 protein. Of around 180,000 distinct CDR3 sequences in the sample, around half are singletons; the top ten hold 1.8%. CD8+CD57+ cell expansion, shown by flow cytometry, had occurred in the patients selected for sequencing. The sample comprised sorted CD4+, CD8+, or CD8+CD57+ T cells (not recorded which) from PBMCs. These receptors originate from a human donor with aplastic anemia.

This rearrangement joins TRBV7-9 to TRBJ1-1; D perhaps matches TRBD1 (5 bases). The CDR3 totals 15 residues. Deletions cut 0 bases from V and 7 bases from J, with 15 bases between. Germline values: CDR1 SEHNR, CDR2 FQNEAQ (reference sequence). The chain's CDR3 is CASSLALSGGGEAFF. DNA for the CDR3: TGTGCCAGCAGCTTAGCTCTATCCGGGGGGGGTGAAGCTTTCTTT. Full variable domain (outside the CDR3, taken from reference TRBV7-9 and TRBJ1-1): DTGVSQNPRHKITKRGQNVTFRCDPISEHNRLYWYRQTLGQGPEFLTYFQNEAQLEKSRLLSDRFSAERPKGSFSTLEIQRTEQGDSAMYLCASSLALSGGGEAFFGQGTRLTVV.

This clonotype was observed at least ten times. The V and J genes are TRBV2 and TRBJ1-5; D may be TRBD1 (5 bases). The germline V gene has CDR1 SNHLY and CDR2 FYNNEI. The CDR3 is 15 amino acids. V lost 4 bases and J 1 base, leaving 11 bases between the germline ends. The CDR3 spells CASSGQLMSNQPQHF. Here the CDR3 DNA reads TGTGCCAGCAGTGGACAGCTTATGAGCAATCAGCCCCAGCATTTT.

The chain is built from TRBV3-1 and TRBJ2-7, with a possible D match to TRBD2 (5 bases). The J call may be wrong; the DNA end is better matched by TRBJ2-5. The CDR3 is 13 residues long. The germline V gene encodes CDR1 LGHDT and CDR2 YNNKEL (reference sequence). The CDR3 is CASSQTRLETQYF. CDR3 nucleotides: TGTGCCAGCAGTCAAACTAGATTGGAGACCCAGTACTTC.

The chain links TRBV27 to TRBJ1-2, with 7 bases identical to TRBD1. The CDR3 loop spans 12 amino acids. Unmatched junction bases numbered 7, after V lost 8 bases and J lost 7 bases. Germline lookup yields CDR1 MNHEY and CDR2 SMNVEV (reference sequence). The DNA of the CDR3 is TGTGCCAGCCTTGACAGGGAGTCTGGCTACACCTTC. It translates to CASLDRESGYTF.

The V and J genes are TRBV11-2 and TRBJ2-1, with D perhaps TRBD1 (6 bases). This CDR3 is built from 15 residues. Per germline, CDR1 SGHAT and CDR2 FQNNGV. V was pared by 7 bases and J by 0 bases, with 13 bases between. CDR3 DNA: TGTGCCAGCACCGTAGACAGGAGCTCCTACAATGAGCAGTTCTTC. Protein sequence: CASTVDRSSYNEQFF. The whole variable domain, filled in from reference TRBV11-2 and TRBJ2-1, reads EAGVAQSPRYKIIEKRQSVAFWCNPISGHATLYWYQQILGQGPKLLIQFQNNGVVDDSQLPKDRFSAERLKGVDSTLKIQPAKLEDSAVYLCASTVDRSSYNEQFFGPGTRLTVL.

By its share, this clonotype is medium-sized (0.01 to 0.1%). The chain recombines TRBV24-1 with TRBJ2-1; TRBD1 or TRBD2 may be the D gene (5 bases each). Germline CDR1 KGHDR, CDR2 SFDVKD. CDR3 length: 16 residues. The V end was cut by 3 bases, the J end by 8 bases, with 19 bases between. The CDR3 reads CATSDPVALGADEQFF. The CDR3 bases are TGTGCCACCAGTGATCCTGTAGCGCTCGGGGCCGATGAGCAGTTCTTC.

This clonotype was detected ten times or more. This chain joins TRBV3-1 and TRBJ2-3; 8 nucleotides agree with TRBD2. The CDR3 sequence is 15 residues long. The germline gives CDR1 LGHDT, CDR2 YNNKEL (reference sequence). Trimming cost V 4 bases and J 3 bases; bases outside gene matches: 6. CDR3: CASSLRGGRTDTQYF. The CDR3 coding sequence is TGTGCCAGCAGCCTACGGGGGGGCCGTACAGATACGCAGTATTTT.

The J gene is TRBJ2-5, the V gene TRBV4-1; D not resolved. The CDR3 loop spans 14 amino acids. V was shortened by 0 bases and J by 0 bases, with 5 bases between the two germline ends. Germline V lookup: CDR1 MGHRA, CDR2 YSYEKL. The CDR3 nucleotides are TGCGCCAGCAGCCAAGATATTAACCAAGAGACCCAGTACTTC. Translated: CASSQDINQETQYF.

Note on this clonotype: A read error may be the cause here, since a much bigger clone is one base away. The rearrangement uses TRBV6-1 and TRBJ1-5; D might be TRBD1 (6 bases). With the DNA end fitting TRBJ2-3 better, the J assignment may be wrong. The CDR3 is 15 residues long. Germline-derived CDR1 and CDR2 are MNHNS and SASEGT. DNA for the CDR3: TGTGCCAGCAGTCAGGGACACCTTAGCAATCAGCCCCAGTATTTT. This sequence encodes CASSQGHLSNQPQYF.

In this sample, this clonotype turned up a few times. This may arise from a read error, as a much more abundant clone is one base away. This likely comes from a read error, as the CDR3 has no conserved phenylalanine or tryptophan at its end. This chain joins TRBV19 and TRBJ2-2, with 15 bases fitting TRBD2. The germline gives CDR1 LNHDA, CDR2 SQIVND (reference sequence). With 7 bases clipped from V and 0 bases from J, the junction kept 9 bases outside the gene matches. This CDR3 contains 19 residues. Here the CDR3 reads CASKRTSGRDYANTGELFL. CDR3 DNA: TGTGCCAGTAAAAGGACTAGCGGGAGGGATTACGCGAACACCGGGGAGCTGTTTCTT.

This clonotype was seen repeatedly, ten times or more. The chain recombines TRBV5-1 with TRBJ2-7, with D perhaps assigned TRBD1 or TRBD2 (5 bases each). The CDR3 contains 15 residues. Trimming removed 0 bases from V and 0 bases from J, with 10 bases in between. The germline CDR1 and CDR2 sequences are SGHRS and YFSETQ. For the CDR3, the DNA is TGCGCCAGCAGCTTGGCTTCAGGGAGCTCCTACGAGCAGTACTTC. Its protein product is CASSLASGSSYEQYF. Using reference TRBV5-1 and TRBJ2-7 for the parts outside the CDR3, the full variable domain is KAGVTQTPRYLIKTRGQQVTLSCSPISGHRSVSWYQQTPGQGLQFLFEYFSETQRNKGNFPGRFSGRQFSNSRSEMNVSTLELGDSALYLCASSLASGSSYEQYFGPGTRLTVT.

The rearrangement links TRBV7-3 to TRBJ1-1; no firm D call. V lost 1 base, J lost 3 bases, and 6 bases lay in between. Per the germline V gene, CDR1 is SGHTA and CDR2 is FQGTGA. This CDR3 comprises 13 residues. The CDR3, as DNA: TGTGCCAGCAGCTTAATGGTGTACACTGAAGCTTTCTTT. Translating it yields CASSLMVYTEAFF.

This clonotype was counted many times. This rearrangement joins TRBV6-5 to TRBJ2-5, with D perhaps matching TRBD2 (5 bases). Germline loops: CDR1 MNHEY, CDR2 SVGAGI. V lost 2 bases and J lost 0, with 7 bases in between. This CDR3 spans 14 amino acids. For the CDR3, the DNA is TGTGCCAGCAGTTACACTAGGTACCAAGAGACCCAGTACTTC. Translated: CASSYTRYQETQYF.

Regarding this clonotype: No conserved phenylalanine or tryptophan is present at the end of the CDR3, so a read error is the likely explanation. This chain uses TRBV19 with TRBJ1-1, with 9 bases aligning to TRBD1. Germline V gene data show CDR1 as LNHDA and CDR2 as SQIVND (reference sequence). The CDR3 extends over 14 amino acids. Trimming removed 5 bases from V and 5 bases from J; junction bases left unmatched: 6. CDR3: CASSQDRGGTEAFL. The CDR3 DNA is TGTGCCAGTAGTCAGGACAGGGGAGGGACTGAAGCTTTCCTT.

This clonotype was recorded many times. The rearrangement joins TRBV2 to TRBJ1-3; D remains unclear. Trimming took off 2 bases at V and 4 bases at J, with 6 bases between the two ends. CDR3 length: 13 residues. Germline values: CDR1 SNHLY, CDR2 FYNNEI. CDR3 nucleotides: TGTGCCAGCAGTGAAAGACGCGGAAACACCATATATTTT. This translates into CASSERRGNTIYF.

The genes are TRBV7-2 and TRBJ2-5; D could derive from TRBD1 or TRBD2 (5 bases each). This CDR3 is 15 amino acids long. Germline V gene data show CDR1 as SGHTA and CDR2 as FQGNSA. Trimming shortened V by 5 bases and J by 6 bases, and 19 bases separated the two germline ends. CDR3 DNA: TGTGCCAGCAGCGGTAGCGAGACCCCAGGGAAGACCCAGTACTTC. The encoded protein is CASSGSETPGKTQYF.